This T cell receptor beta chain comes out of a study of control samples from healthy donors and cancer patients. The protocol was immunoSEQ multiplex PCR, while the TCRdb copy is restricted to in-frame clones and leaves out a portion. The sample records roughly 130,000 clones, 88% being singletons. V was shortened by 8 bases and J by 7 bases, with 15 bases between the two germline ends. The CDR3 has 12 residues. Germline V gives CDR1 SNHLY, CDR2 FYNNEI. The chain links TRBV2 to TRBJ2-7, with TRBD1 as a possible D gene (6 bases). What was sequenced was blood. The clonotype was recovered from a man aged 45 to 65 in good health. DNA of the CDR3: TGTGCCAGCCGTCAACAGGGCCTGGAGCAGTACTTC. The encoded protein is CASRQQGLEQYF. Full variable domain (remainder filled in from reference TRBV2 and TRBJ2-7): EPEVTQTPSHQVTQMGQEVILRCVPISNHLYFYWYRQILGQKVEFLVSFYNNEISEKSEIFDDQFSVERPDGSNFTLKIRSTKLEDSAMYFCASRQQGLEQYFGPGTRLTVT.